This is a list of T cell receptor beta chains from one sample in a study of T-cell memory formation after mild COVID-19. TCRdb re-called the 5' RACE reads through MiXCR, storing one row per CDR3 protein. Of some 310,000 distinct CDR3 sequences listed, 20% to 25% are singletons. The sequenced material came from PBMCs or a T cell subset sorted from them (not recorded which). All receptors derive from a man between 18 and 29 years old who had mild COVID-19 (a few samples of this study predate the infection). Cell type and time point are not known. CDR3s include the opening cysteine and the closing phenylalanine or tryptophan. D genes are given only for firm matches. Size is stated for part of the rows, as once, few or many counts, or as a class when the clone is expanded.

D,size,J,length,V,DNA,CDR3
-,-,TRBJ1-2,15,TRBV4-3,TGCGCCAGCAGCCAAGCCCCGACAGGTTTCTATGGCTACACCTTC,CASSQAPTGFYGYTF
-,few,TRBJ1-2,15,TRBV4-1,TGCGCCAGCAGCCAGGCTCTCAGGGAGGGGAGGCGATACACCTTC,CASSQALREGRRYTF
TRBD2,-,TRBJ2-3,17,TRBV29-1,TGCAGCGTTACCGGGACTAGCGGGGGAGCTAGCACAGATACGCAGTATTTT,CSVTGTSGGASTDTQYF
-,-,TRBJ1-2,13,TRBV4-2,TGTGCCAGCAGCCAAGAAGAAACGGTGGGCTACACCTTC,CASSQEETVGYTF
-,few,TRBJ2-3,14,TRBV4-1,TGCGCCAGCAGCAGGGATCCTGGCACAGATACGCAGTATTTT,CASSRDPGTDTQYF
-,-,TRBJ1-5,14,TRBV5-1,TGCGCCAGCAGCCCGGGACCGAGCAATCAGCCCCAGCATTTT,CASSPGPSNQPQHF
-,-,TRBJ1-3,15,TRBV18,TGTGCCAGTGGGGACCGTCTCAAAAGGGGAAACACCATATATTTT,CASGDRLKRGNTIYF
TRBD1,many,TRBJ2-5,11,TRBV2,TGTGCCACACAGGGGTGGGAGACCCAGTACTTC,CATQGWETQYF
-,few,TRBJ2-3,15,TRBV7-9,TGTGCCAGCAGCTTCTCTAGGAGACACACAGATACGCAGTATTTT,CASSFSRRHTDTQYF
TRBD1,-,TRBJ2-1,16,TRBV4-3,TGCGCCAGCAGCCAAGATCGGTCCGGGACAGGGGGATTACAGTTCTTC,CASSQDRSGTGGLQFF
-,-,TRBJ1-1,15,TRBV7-9,TGTGCCAGCAGCCGGGACGGATCCATGAACACTGAAGCTTTCTTT,CASSRDGSMNTEAFF
-,-,TRBJ2-3,13,TRBV7-2,TGTGCCAGCAGCTTAGCGGCTATAGATACGCAGTATTTT,CASSLAAIDTQYF
TRBD1,many,TRBJ2-5,14,TRBV5-1,TGCGCCAGCAGCTCGCCCGACAGGGTTGAGACCCAGTACTTC,CASSSPDRVETQYF
TRBD2,few,TRBJ2-1,12,TRBV29-1,TGCAGCGCGACTAGCGGGGTGGGTGAGCAGTTCTTC,CSATSGVGEQFF
-,few,TRBJ2-3,14,TRBV6-5,TGTGCCAGCGGCCGACGGGAGAGCACAGATACGCAGTATTTT,CASGRRESTDTQYF
-,many,TRBJ1-2,13,TRBV7-2,TGTGCCAGCAGTAGAAGGGATTTCTATGGCTACACCTTC,CASSRRDFYGYTF
-,many,TRBJ2-1,15,TRBV5-5,TGTGCCAGCAGCTCGTCGGGGGGCGGCTACAATGAGCAGTTCTTC,CASSSSGGGYNEQFF
-,few,TRBJ1-2,12,TRBV6-5,TGTGCCAGCAGTCCGATCGGGGGCGGCTACACCTTC,CASSPIGGGYTF
-,once,TRBJ1-3,14,TRBV30,TGTGCCTGGAGTCCGACGACAGCTGGAAACACCATATATTTT,CAWSPTTAGNTIYF
TRBD2,-,TRBJ2-5,18,TRBV6-6,TGTGCCAGCAGTCCCCAACAGGTAGCGGGGCCAGACCAAGAGACCCAGTACTTC,CASSPQQVAGPDQETQYF
-,few,TRBJ1-6,14,TRBV25-1,TGTGCCAGCAGGCAGGCGGGGATAAATTCACCCCTCCACTTT,CASRQAGINSPLHF
-,many,TRBJ1-1,12,TRBV30,TGTGCCTGGGAGACGGGGAACACTGAAGCTTTCTTT,CAWETGNTEAFF
-,many,TRBJ1-6,11,TRBV6-5,TGTGCCAGCAGACAGGGTGGACCCCTCCACTTT,CASRQGGPLHF
-,-,TRBJ2-1,16,TRBV23-1,TGCGCCAGCAGTCAAACTTGCAACAGACCAGGCAATGAGCAGTTCTTC,CASSQTCNRPGNEQFF
-,-,TRBJ1-1,11,TRBV28,TGTGTCGCCTGGGATGGCACTGAAGCTTTCTTT,CVAWDGTEAFF
-,few,TRBJ1-1,15,TRBV7-2,TGTGCCAGCAGCTCGGGACAAGGGCGATGGACTGAAGCTTTCTTT,CASSSGQGRWTEAFF
-,-,TRBJ1-2,13,TRBV30,TGTGCCTGGGGGTTGTTGACAGATGGTGGCTACACCTTC,CAWGLLTDGGYTF
-,-,TRBJ2-1,16,TRBV3-1,TGTGCCAGCAGCCAAGAATACGGGAGCTCCTACAATGAGCAGTTCTTC,CASSQEYGSSYNEQFF
-,-,TRBJ1-2,14,TRBV5-4,TGTGCCAGCAGCTTGGGTGCGGGGAACTATGGCTACACCTTC,CASSLGAGNYGYTF
TRBD2,-,TRBJ2-5,14,TRBV5-1,TGCGCCAGCAGCTTGGGGACTAGCGACGAGACCCAGTACTTC,CASSLGTSDETQYF
-,few,TRBJ2-7,14,TRBV10-2,TGCGCCAGCAGTGATACGGGGGGCGGTTACGAGCAGTACTTC,CASSDTGGGYEQYF
-,many,TRBJ1-2,13,TRBV27,TGTGCCAGCAGTTCCGCCGGAGGCTATGGCTACACCTTC,CASSSAGGYGYTF
TRBD1,few,TRBJ1-4,13,TRBV29-1,TGCAGCGGACAGGGGACAACTAATGAAAAACTGTTTTTT,CSGQGTTNEKLFF
TRBD2,-,TRBJ2-1,16,TRBV27,TGTGCCAGCAGTTTATCTAGCGGGCGAATATACAATGAGCAGTTCTTC,CASSLSSGRIYNEQFF
TRBD1,few,TRBJ2-7,15,TRBV5-1,TGCGCCAGCAGCTTGACCGGGACAGGGGGAGACGAGCAGTACTTC,CASSLTGTGGDEQYF
-,-,TRBJ2-7,15,TRBV20-1,TGCAGTGCTAGAGGGGGGCAGACCGCCACCCACGAGCAGTACTTC,CSARGGQTATHEQYF
-,few,TRBJ2-3,12,TRBV18,TGTGCCAGCTCGGACAGCGCAGATACGCAGTATTTT,CASSDSADTQYF
TRBD2,-,TRBJ2-3,19,TRBV10-1,TGCGCCAGCAGAAACAATGAGGTAGCTAGCGGGGGAAAAACAGATACGCAGTATTTT,CASRNNEVASGGKTDTQYF
-,few,TRBJ2-1,14,TRBV7-2,TGTGCCAGCGGGAGAGAGCAGGGGTACAATGAGCAGTTCTTC,CASGREQGYNEQFF
-,-,TRBJ1-1,12,TRBV6-5,TGTGCCAGCAGCACCCTTGACAGTGAAGCTTTCTTT,CASSTLDSEAFF
-,-,TRBJ1-2,13,TRBV25-1,TGTGCCAGCAGTGAACCCGGGACAAATGGCTACACCTTC,CASSEPGTNGYTF
TRBD2,few,TRBJ2-1,15,TRBV5-1,TGCGCCAGCAGCTTCCGAGCGGGGGGCTACAATGAGCAGTTCTTC,CASSFRAGGYNEQFF
-,few,TRBJ2-6,17,TRBV6-5,TGTGCCAGCAGTTTCACCCCCCAGGGTTCTGGGGCCAACGTCCTGACTTTC,CASSFTPQGSGANVLTF
-,-,TRBJ2-5,13,TRBV11-2,TGTGCCAGCAGCTGGAGGAATCAAGAGACCCAGTACTTC,CASSWRNQETQYF
TRBD1,-,TRBJ2-5,15,TRBV24-1,TGTGCCACCAGTGACCCTACAGGGGCTGGAGAGACCCAGTACTTC,CATSDPTGAGETQYF
-,few,TRBJ2-5,11,TRBV6-2/TRBV6-3,TGTGCCAGCACCCTAGCGGAGACCCAGTACTTC,CASTLAETQYF
TRBD2,few,TRBJ2-3,16,TRBV5-4,TGTGCCAGCAGCCCAACTAGCGGGGAAAGCACAGATACGCAGTATTTT,CASSPTSGESTDTQYF
TRBD2,-,TRBJ2-2,16,TRBV28,TGTGCCAGCAGTTTAGTGGGACTAGCGAAAACCGGGGAGCTGTTTTTT,CASSLVGLAKTGELFF
-,-,TRBJ1-1,13,TRBV5-1,TGCGCCAGCAGCCCCGGCCCCGGGCACGAAGCTTTCTTT,CASSPGPGHEAFF
TRBD1,-,TRBJ2-7,18,TRBV19,TGTGCCAGTAGTATAGAAGGAGGGACAGGGGAAGTGAACTACGAGCAGTACTTC,CASSIEGGTGEVNYEQYF
TRBD1,once,TRBJ2-5,13,TRBV10-3,TGTGCCATGGGGACAGGGGGCAAGGAGACCCAGTACTTC,CAMGTGGKETQYF
-,few,TRBJ1-1,15,TRBV5-4,TGTGCCAGCAGGGAGGCAGGGAGGATGAACACTGAAGCTTTCTTT,CASREAGRMNTEAFF
-,few,TRBJ2-3,13,TRBV7-2,TGTGCCAGCAGCTTACGGCTATCTGATACGCAGTATTTT,CASSLRLSDTQYF
-,many,TRBJ2-3,15,TRBV5-1,TGCGCCAGCAGCTCCTACGGGGTAGCGGTGGATACGCAGTATTTT,CASSSYGVAVDTQYF
-,few,TRBJ1-1,12,TRBV28,TGTGCCAGCAGAGAAATGAACACTGAAGCTTTCTTT,CASREMNTEAFF